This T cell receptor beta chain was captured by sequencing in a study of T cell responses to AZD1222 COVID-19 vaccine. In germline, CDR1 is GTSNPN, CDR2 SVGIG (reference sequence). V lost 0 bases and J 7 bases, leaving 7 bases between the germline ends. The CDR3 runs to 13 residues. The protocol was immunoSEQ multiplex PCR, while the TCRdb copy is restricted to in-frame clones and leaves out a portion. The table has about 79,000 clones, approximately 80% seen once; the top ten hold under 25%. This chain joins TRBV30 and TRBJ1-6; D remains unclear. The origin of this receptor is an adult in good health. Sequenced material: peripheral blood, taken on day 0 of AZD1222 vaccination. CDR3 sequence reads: CAWSVRRNSPLHF. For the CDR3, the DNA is TGTGCCTGGAGTGTACGAAGGAATTCACCCCTCCACTTT.